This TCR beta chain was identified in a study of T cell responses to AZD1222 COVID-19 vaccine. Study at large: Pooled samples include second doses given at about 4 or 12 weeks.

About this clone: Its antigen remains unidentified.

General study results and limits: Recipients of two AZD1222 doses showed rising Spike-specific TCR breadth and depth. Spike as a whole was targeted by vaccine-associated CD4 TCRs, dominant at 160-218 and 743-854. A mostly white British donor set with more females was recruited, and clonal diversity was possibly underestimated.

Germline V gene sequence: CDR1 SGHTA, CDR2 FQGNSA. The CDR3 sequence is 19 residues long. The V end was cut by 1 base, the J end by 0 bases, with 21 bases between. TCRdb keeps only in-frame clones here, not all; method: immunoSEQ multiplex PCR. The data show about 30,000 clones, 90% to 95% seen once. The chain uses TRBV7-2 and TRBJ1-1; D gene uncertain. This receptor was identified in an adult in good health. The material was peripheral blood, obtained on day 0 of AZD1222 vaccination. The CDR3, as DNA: TGTGCCAGCAGCTTAGGCGGGCCCCCTACATTTTCCATGAACACTGAAGCTTTCTTT. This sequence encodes CASSLGGPPTFSMNTEAFF.